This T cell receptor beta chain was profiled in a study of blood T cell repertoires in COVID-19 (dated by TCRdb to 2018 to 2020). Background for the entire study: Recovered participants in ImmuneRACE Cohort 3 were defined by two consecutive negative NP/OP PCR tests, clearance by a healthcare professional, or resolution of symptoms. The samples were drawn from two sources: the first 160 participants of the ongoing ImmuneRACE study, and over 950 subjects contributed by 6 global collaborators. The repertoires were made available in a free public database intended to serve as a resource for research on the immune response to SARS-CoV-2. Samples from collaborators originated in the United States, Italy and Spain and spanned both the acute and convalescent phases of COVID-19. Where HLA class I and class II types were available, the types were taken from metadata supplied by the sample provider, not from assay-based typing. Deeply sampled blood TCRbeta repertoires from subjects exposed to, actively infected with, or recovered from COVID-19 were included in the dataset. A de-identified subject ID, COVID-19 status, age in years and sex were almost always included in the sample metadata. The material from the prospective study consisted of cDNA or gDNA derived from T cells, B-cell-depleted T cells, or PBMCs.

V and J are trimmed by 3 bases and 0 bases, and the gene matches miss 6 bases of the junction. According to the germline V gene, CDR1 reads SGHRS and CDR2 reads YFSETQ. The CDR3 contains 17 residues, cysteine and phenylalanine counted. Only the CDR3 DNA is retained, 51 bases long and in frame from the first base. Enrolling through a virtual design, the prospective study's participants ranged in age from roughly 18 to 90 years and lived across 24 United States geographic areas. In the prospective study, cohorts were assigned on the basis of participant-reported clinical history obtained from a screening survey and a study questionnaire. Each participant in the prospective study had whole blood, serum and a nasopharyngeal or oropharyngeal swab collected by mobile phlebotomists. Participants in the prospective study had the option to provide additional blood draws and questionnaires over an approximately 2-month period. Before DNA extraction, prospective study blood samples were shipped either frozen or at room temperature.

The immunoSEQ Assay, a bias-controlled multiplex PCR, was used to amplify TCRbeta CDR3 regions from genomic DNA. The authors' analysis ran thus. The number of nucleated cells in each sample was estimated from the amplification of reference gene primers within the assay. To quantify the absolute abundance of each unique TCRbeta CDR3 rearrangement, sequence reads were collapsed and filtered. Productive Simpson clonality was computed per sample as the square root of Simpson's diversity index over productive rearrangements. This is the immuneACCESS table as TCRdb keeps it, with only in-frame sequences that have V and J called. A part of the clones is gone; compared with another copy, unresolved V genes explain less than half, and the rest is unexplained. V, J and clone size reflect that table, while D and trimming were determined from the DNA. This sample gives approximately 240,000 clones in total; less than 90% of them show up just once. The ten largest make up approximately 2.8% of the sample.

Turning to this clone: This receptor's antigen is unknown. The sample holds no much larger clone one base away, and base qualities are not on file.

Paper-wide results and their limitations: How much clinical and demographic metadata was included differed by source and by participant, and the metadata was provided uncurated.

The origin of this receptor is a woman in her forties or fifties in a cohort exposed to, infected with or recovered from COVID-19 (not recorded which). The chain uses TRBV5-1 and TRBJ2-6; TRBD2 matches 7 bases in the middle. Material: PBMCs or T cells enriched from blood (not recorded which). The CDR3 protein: CASSWGGTLSGANVLTF. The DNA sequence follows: TGCGCCAGCAGCTGGGGGGGAACACTCTCTGGGGCCAACGTCCTGACTTTC.